Here is one TCR beta chain with its context. Measured with immunoSEQ multiplex PCR; TCRdb has only the in-frame clones, and not every one. Among 65,000 to 95,000 clones listed, 90% were seen once. This entry belongs to a study of OX40 agonist ivuxolimab in advanced cancers. The investigators sampled blood at baseline, at cycle 4 day 1, and at cycle 7 day 1. Germline-derived CDR1 and CDR2 are MNHNS and SASEGT. There are 14 residues in the CDR3. Trimming left V 1 base short and J 7 bases short, with 11 bases between. Sequencing was performed on CD4+ or CD8+ T cells sorted from blood, taken in a trial of the OX40 agonist ivuxolimab. V and J are TRBV6-1 and TRBJ2-1; TRBD1 might be the D (7 bases). The TCR sequence derives from an adult with an advanced solid tumor such as melanoma, head and neck, liver or kidney cancer. For the CDR3, the DNA is TGTGCCAGCAGTGAAGTACAGGGGAGGAATGAGCAGTTCTTC. Residues: CASSEVQGRNEQFF.